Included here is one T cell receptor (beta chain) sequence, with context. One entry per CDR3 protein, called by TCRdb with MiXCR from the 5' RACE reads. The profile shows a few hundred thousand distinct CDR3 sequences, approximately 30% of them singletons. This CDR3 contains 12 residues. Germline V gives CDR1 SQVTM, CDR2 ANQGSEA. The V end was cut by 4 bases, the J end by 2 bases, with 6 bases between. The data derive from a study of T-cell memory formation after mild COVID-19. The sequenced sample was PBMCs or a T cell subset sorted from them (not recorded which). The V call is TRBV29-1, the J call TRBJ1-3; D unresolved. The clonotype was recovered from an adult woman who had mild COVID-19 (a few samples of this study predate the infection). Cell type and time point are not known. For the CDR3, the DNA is TGCAGCGTTGCCCAAGCTGGAAACACCATATATTTT. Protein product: CSVAQAGNTIYF.